This is a list of T cell receptor beta chains from one sample in a study of blood T cell repertoires in COVID-19. Sequenced by immunoSEQ multiplex PCR; TCRdb stores in-frame clones only, minus some. This sample carries about 330,000 clones, 87% of them seen once, and the ten largest clones take 7.5% to 10%. The sequencing sample was made of peripheral blood. Receptors originate from a young man with COVID-19, enrolled during active disease. Both conserved end residues are part of each CDR3. A D gene is named only where the DNA matches it firmly. Expanded clones get a size class; other rows say once, few or many, or leave the size out.

>-|-|TRBV12-3/TRBV12-4|TRBJ1-1
CASSFQENTEAFF
TGTGCCAGCAGTTTCCAGGAGAACACTGAAGCTTTCTTT
>-|-|TRBV6-5|TRBJ2-3
CASSQGYTQYF
TGTGCCAGCAGCCAGGGATATACGCAGTATTTT
>TRBD1|-|TRBV5-1|TRBJ2-3
CASSFGRGTTDTQYF
TGCGCCAGCAGCTTCGGCAGGGGGACCACAGATACGCAGTATTTT
>TRBD1|-|TRBV27|TRBJ2-1
CASSPRTGRHNEQFF
TGTGCCAGCAGTCCGAGGACAGGGCGCCACAATGAGCAGTTCTTC
>-|-|TRBV9|TRBJ2-3
CASSEGLDTQYF
TGTGCCAGCAGCGAGGGGCTAGATACGCAGTATTTT
>-|-|TRBV2|TRBJ2-5
CASSEQGRETQYF
TGTGCCAGCAGTGAACAGGGTAGGGAGACCCAGTACTTC
>-|few|TRBV6-5|TRBJ1-2
CASSNSGTAGYTF
TGTGCCAGCAGTAACTCCGGGACTGCAGGCTACACCTTC
>TRBD2|-|TRBV7-3|TRBJ2-2
CASSRGLVTGELFF
TGTGCCAGCAGCCGGGGACTAGTAACCGGGGAGCTGTTTTTT
>-|-|TRBV23-1|TRBJ2-1
CASSQLSQGKGEQFF
TGCGCCAGCAGTCAATTGTCCCAGGGGAAGGGTGAGCAGTTCTTC
>-|-|TRBV9|TRBJ1-3
CASSVDSGVYGNTIYF
TGTGCCAGCAGCGTAGATTCAGGGGTCTACGGAAACACCATATATTTT
>-|few|TRBV29-1|TRBJ1-1
CSVGGHLGNTEAFF
TGCAGCGTTGGTGGACATTTAGGAAACACTGAAGCTTTCTTT
>TRBD1|-|TRBV2|TRBJ1-5
CASSVIGTASGQPQHF
TGTGCCAGCAGTGTAATAGGGACAGCGAGTGGACAGCCCCAGCATTTT
>TRBD2|-|TRBV18|TRBJ2-5
CASSPPTGLAGETQYF
TGTGCCAGCTCACCACCCACGGGACTAGCGGGGGAGACCCAGTACTTC
>-|-|TRBV6-5|TRBJ2-2
CASSPLRSGELFF
TGTGCCAGCAGTCCACTTAGATCCGGGGAGCTGTTTTTT
>-|-|TRBV5-5|TRBJ1-2
CASSLEAGSYGYTF
TGTGCCAGCAGCTTGGAGGCAGGCTCCTATGGCTACACCTTC
>TRBD2|-|TRBV14|TRBJ2-1
CASSPWTSGGNNEQFF
TGTGCCAGCAGCCCCTGGACTAGCGGGGGAAACAATGAGCAGTTCTTC
>-|once|TRBV18|TRBJ2-2
CASSPRQSANTGELFF
TGTGCCAGCTCACCGCGACAGAGCGCGAACACCGGGGAGCTGTTTTTT
>TRBD1|-|TRBV19|TRBJ2-3
CASSPTGEGVTQYF
TGTGCCAGTAGCCCGACAGGGGAAGGGGTTACGCAGTATTTT
>-|-|TRBV20-1|TRBJ2-2
CSARAGGELFF
TGCAGTGCTAGAGCGGGCGGGGAGCTGTTTTTT
>-|many|TRBV5-1|TRBJ2-7
CASSLDSPSPYEQYF
TGCGCCAGCAGCTTGGACTCCCCCTCACCCTACGAGCAGTACTTC
>TRBD1|-|TRBV5-1|TRBJ2-1
CASSFTGAGQFF
TGCGCCAGCAGCTTCACAGGGGCGGGGCAGTTCTTC
>TRBD1|-|TRBV4-3|TRBJ2-1
CASSHRWAGGLHNEQFF
TGCGCCAGCAGCCATCGATGGGCAGGGGGCCTACACAATGAGCAGTTCTTC
>TRBD1|once|TRBV28|TRBJ2-7
CASSILGQVGGYEQYF
TGTGCCAGCAGTATCCTGGGACAGGTTGGGGGCTACGAGCAGTACTTC
>TRBD1|-|TRBV7-9|TRBJ2-5
CASSLLGTEQETQYF
TGTGCCAGCAGCCTCCTCGGGACAGAACAAGAGACCCAGTACTTC
>-|-|TRBV3-1/TRBV3-2|TRBJ1-5
CASSHDSFNQPQHF
TGTGCCAGCAGCCACGACAGCTTTAATCAGCCCCAGCATTTT
>-|-|TRBV7-8|TRBJ2-5
CASSFPEGRETQYF
TGTGCCAGCAGCTTCCCGGAGGGGCGAGAGACCCAGTACTTC
>-|-|TRBV7-9|TRBJ2-5
CASSRQETQYF
TGTGCCAGCAGCCGGCAAGAGACCCAGTACTTC
>-|once|TRBV28|TRBJ2-3
CASFTPSTDTQYF
TGTGCCAGTTTCACCCCTTCTACGGATACGCAGTATTTT
>TRBD2|-|TRBV7-2|TRBJ2-7
CASSSNRGGRAGGYEQYF
TGTGCCAGCAGCTCCAATCGCGGCGGGAGGGCCGGGGGGTACGAGCAGTACTTC
>-|-|TRBV12-3/TRBV12-4|TRBJ2-7
CASSLNSLYEQYF
TGTGCCAGCAGTTTGAACAGCCTCTACGAGCAGTACTTC
>TRBD2|-|TRBV3-1/TRBV3-2|TRBJ2-7
CASSRASGGVYEQYF
TGTGCCAGCAGCAGAGCTAGCGGGGGAGTCTACGAGCAGTACTTC
>-|-|TRBV19|TRBJ2-1
CASSIVPLDVARPYNEQFF
TGTGCCAGTAGTATAGTGCCCCTAGACGTAGCGAGACCTTACAATGAGCAGTTCTTC
>-|few|TRBV12-3/TRBV12-4|TRBJ1-3
CASSPLEAMAIYF
TGTGCCAGCAGCCCGTTAGAGGCCATGGCCATATATTTT
>TRBD1|-|TRBV27|TRBJ2-7
CASRADRDSRGEQYF
TGTGCCAGCAGGGCCGACCGGGACAGCCGGGGCGAGCAGTACTTC
>TRBD1|-|TRBV30|TRBJ1-2
CACQLLGQGDYGYTF
TGTGCCTGCCAGCTGCTGGGACAGGGGGACTATGGCTACACCTTC
>-|-|TRBV10-3|TRBJ2-6
CAISATLFRGQISGANVLTF
TGTGCCATCAGTGCGACCCTCTTTAGGGGACAAATCTCTGGGGCCAACGTCCTGACTTTC
>TRBD1|once|TRBV29-1|TRBJ2-3
CSVRLWGQGADTQYF
TGCAGCGTTCGATTATGGGGACAGGGGGCAGATACGCAGTATTTT
>-|-|TRBV12-3/TRBV12-4|TRBJ2-5
CASSSKGMKTQYF
TGTGCCAGCAGTTCTAAGGGGATGAAGACCCAGTACTTC
>-|-|TRBV25-1|TRBJ2-3
CAITDSICTDTQYF
TGTGCCATTACGGACAGTATTTGCACAGATACGCAGTATTTT
>TRBD2|-|TRBV3-1/TRBV3-2|TRBJ2-3
CASSGGTTITDTQYF
TGTGCCAGCAGCGGCGGGACTACCATCACAGATACGCAGTATTTT
>TRBD1|-|TRBV18|TRBJ2-7
CASSPRQGGEQYF
TGTGCCAGCTCACCACGACAGGGGGGCGAGCAGTACTTC
>-|-|TRBV18|TRBJ2-1
CASSPSLAGSYNEQFF
TGTGCCAGCTCACCAAGTCTTGCGGGATCTTACAATGAGCAGTTCTTC
>-|-|TRBV28|TRBJ2-7
CASTRTAHEQYF
TGTGCCAGCACCCGGACAGCCCACGAGCAGTACTTC
>-|-|TRBV6-6|TRBJ2-6
CASSPQGAGALSGANVLTF
TGTGCCAGCAGTCCGCAAGGGGCAGGGGCGCTCTCTGGGGCCAACGTCCTGACTTTC
>-|-|TRBV14|TRBJ2-5
CASSQDVRGGGRETQYF
TGTGCCAGCAGCCAAGATGTGAGGGGGGGAGGGCGAGAGACCCAGTACTTC
>-|-|TRBV7-9|TRBJ1-4
CAGAYLNEKLFF
TGTGCAGGGGCCTACCTTAATGAAAAACTGTTTTTT
>TRBD2|-|TRBV6-4|TRBJ2-1
CASSEASGEPYNEQFF
TGTGCCAGCAGTGAGGCTAGCGGGGAGCCCTACAATGAGCAGTTCTTC
>TRBD1|-|TRBV27|TRBJ1-4
CASSRRDSNEKLFF
TGTGCCAGCAGTCGCCGGGACAGCAATGAAAAACTGTTTTTT
>-|once|TRBV28|TRBJ2-5
CASSLGGWQDQETQYF
TGTGCCAGCAGTTTAGGGGGGTGGCAAGACCAAGAGACCCAGTACTTC
>-|few|TRBV6-5|TRBJ1-3
CASSYSQRISGNTIYF
TGTGCCAGCAGTTACTCGCAGCGTATCTCTGGAAACACCATATATTTT
>-|-|TRBV7-2|TRBJ1-6
CASSLQGIRHSPLHF
TGTGCCAGCAGCTTACAGGGGATTCGGCATTCACCCCTCCACTTT
>TRBD2|-|TRBV19|TRBJ2-5
CASSWLAGGVGETQYF
TGTGCCAGTAGTTGGCTAGCGGGAGGGGTCGGGGAGACCCAGTACTTC
>-|-|TRBV4-1|TRBJ1-6
CASSQGALRDSPLHF
TGCGCCAGCAGCCAAGGGGCCTTAAGAGATTCACCCCTCCACTTT
>TRBD1|-|TRBV28|TRBJ1-5
CASSFGTGNQPQHF
TGTGCCAGCAGTTTCGGGACAGGCAATCAGCCCCAGCATTTT
>-|-|TRBV28|TRBJ1-1
CASSDKGLRNTEAFF
TGTGCCAGCAGTGATAAGGGGCTCAGGAACACTGAAGCTTTCTTT